This T cell receptor (beta chain) stems from a study of blood T cells in healthy people across ages. Study observations and caveats: Age advanced and TCR beta diversity per million T cells fell, roughly linearly.

In regard to this clonotype: Its antigen is currently unknown.

Total RNA extraction produced at least 5.5 micrograms (per sample) for the study. Germline values: CDR1 LGHDT, CDR2 YNNKEL (reference sequence). The CDR3 is made up of 14 amino acids. Trimming left V 8 bases short and J 7 bases short, with 15 bases between. Together with a sample-barcoded 5' primer, a J-beta primer mix was included in a second PCR lasting about 7 to 11 cycles. Each cDNA was tagged by a template-switch adaptor containing 12 random nucleotides. Using its own MiXCR run on the 5' RACE reads, TCRdb lists one record per CDR3 protein. The sample has fewer than 900,000 distinct CDR3 sequences, about 52% seen once; the top ten hold roughly 34%.

The gene calls are TRBV3-1 and TRBJ1-6, with D possibly TRBD1 on 5 matching bases. The sample was blood. The receptor's source is a woman aged 55-69 years in good health. CDR3 bases: TGTGCCAGCTGTCAAGGGGCAGCAAATTCACCCCTCCACTTT. The encoded protein is CASCQGAANSPLHF.